The clone carrying this TCR beta chain occurred once. Stable or active relapsing-remitting multiple sclerosis, untreated and meeting revised McDonald criteria, defined the controls. An input of about 0.45 to 1 ug of RNA was subjected to reverse transcription using random hexamers. Each CDR3 protein gets one entry after TCRdb re-called the immunoSEQ multiplex PCR reads with MiXCR. The table lists approximately 110,000 distinct CDR3 sequences, about 92% of them singletons. The record originates from a study of CD8 T cells in Susac syndrome. The TCR comes from a human donor with multiple sclerosis. Sequencing input: CD8+ T cells from PBMCs.

CDR3: CASIRAGGFYEQYF. The CDR3 DNA follows: TGTGCCAGCATCCGAGCGGGGGGGTTTTACGAGCAGTACTTC. This chain joins TRBV6-1 and TRBJ2-7, with TRBD2 matching over 10 bases. Germline values: CDR1 MNHNS, CDR2 SASEGT. The CDR3 runs 14 residues. The trim removed 7 bases at V and 4 bases at J, leaving 7 bases unmatched.